Shown below are 17 T cell receptor beta chains from a single sample sequenced in a study of CD8 T cells in ankylosing spondylitis. TCRdb re-analysed the 5' RACE reads in MiXCR, keeping a single row per CDR3 protein. The sample lists around 320,000 distinct CDR3 sequences, less than 25% occurring once. The material sequenced was blood, either unsorted or a sorted T cell fraction (not recorded which). The receptors were gathered from a female donor with ankylosing spondylitis or in good health (not recorded which).

This clonotype was counted a few times. The chain employs TRBV6-5 and TRBJ2-1; 12 positions match TRBD1. Looked up from germline, CDR1 is MNHEY and CDR2 is SVGAGI. CDR3 length equals 15 residues. Trimming cost V 2 bases and J 7 bases; bases outside gene matches: 3. The CDR3 loop reads CASSYRDRGQNEQFF. The CDR3 bases are TGTGCCAGCAGTTACCGGGACAGGGGGCAAAATGAGCAGTTCTTC.

This clonotype turned up a few times. CDR3 in DNA: TGTGCCAGCAGCCAAAGGTACGGCGGGAACACAGATACGCAGTATTTT. Its protein product is CASSQRYGGNTDTQYF. V gene TRBV4-2 combines with J gene TRBJ2-3; D may be TRBD2 (6 bases). In germline, CDR1 is LGHNA, CDR2 YNFKEQ. The CDR3 is 16 amino acids. Trimming removed 2 bases at V and 2 bases at J, with 14 bases between.

This clonotype is medium-sized. This chain uses TRBV29-1 with TRBJ1-1; a possible D gene is TRBD1 (5 bases). Trimming pared 3 bases from V and 7 bases from J, leaving 15 bases between. This CDR3 spans 13 amino acids. Germline CDR1 is SQVTM and CDR2 is ANQGSEA. The CDR3: CSVDQGRTDEAFF. The CDR3 DNA reads TGCAGCGTTGACCAGGGTCGGACTGATGAAGCTTTCTTT.

CDR3 loop: CASSQDRSNQPQHF. The CDR3 nucleotides read TGCGCCAGCAGCCAAGATAGAAGCAATCAGCCCCAGCATTTT. The chain is built from TRBV4-3 and TRBJ1-5; D gene uncertain. The V end lost 0 bases, the J end lost 1 base, and 4 bases lay between the germline ends. The germline V gene has CDR1 LGHNA and CDR2 YSLEER. The CDR3 contains 14 residues.

This clonotype turned up a few times. This sequence joins TRBV5-1 and TRBJ2-1; tentative D call: TRBD2 (5 bases). The CDR3 length is 15 residues. Germline values: CDR1 SGHRS, CDR2 YFSETQ. Trimming removed 2 bases at V and 2 bases at J, with 11 bases between. The CDR3: CASSLGMGAYNEQFF. The CDR3 DNA follows: TGCGCCAGCAGCTTAGGTATGGGAGCCTACAATGAGCAGTTCTTC.

Written as DNA, the CDR3 is TGTGCCAGCAGCTTAGGCAAGAATAACTATGGCTACACCTTC. Translating it yields CASSLGKNNYGYTF. The chain has TRBV7-2 and TRBJ1-2; D gene ambiguous. The ends were cut back, 1 base at V and 1 base at J, with 7 bases in the middle. Germline V gene data show CDR1 as SGHTA and CDR2 as FQGNSA. The CDR3 loop spans 14 amino acids.

The table lists this clonotype with a few counts. The chain carries TRBV6-1 and TRBJ2-5; no definite D call. The CDR3 totals 13 residues. Per germline, CDR1 MNHNS and CDR2 SASEGT. Trimming shortened V by 7 bases and J by 1 base, and 10 bases separated the two germline ends. CDR3 in amino acids: CASKVNSQETQYF. The CDR3 coding sequence is TGTGCCAGCAAAGTCAACAGCCAAGAGACCCAGTACTTC.

J is TRBJ2-7 and V is TRBV11-2; D tentatively reads TRBD1 or TRBD2 (6 bases each). CDR1 is SGHAT, CDR2 FQNNGV, per germline. CDR3 length: 16 amino acids. The V end was cut by 5 bases, the J end by 3 bases, with 20 bases between. The chain's CDR3 is CASSQSGGGTYYEQYF. The CDR3 DNA reads TGTGCCAGCAGCCAGTCCGGGGGCGGGACGTACTACGAGCAGTACTTC.

The sample holds one count of this clonotype. The V and J genes are TRBV12-3 or TRBV12-4 and TRBJ2-1; 14 nucleotides line up with TRBD2. With 5 bases clipped from V and 9 bases from J, the junction kept 12 bases outside the gene matches. The CDR3 runs to 17 residues. The chain's CDR3 is CASSPIPGLAGASEQFF. The CDR3 nucleotides read TGTGCCAGCAGTCCAATCCCGGGACTAGCGGGAGCTAGTGAGCAGTTCTTC.

This clonotype came up a few times. This rearrangement joins TRBV20-1 to TRBJ2-1; D gene ambiguous. V shed 3 bases and J shed 5 bases, with 14 bases lying between them. CDR1 DFQATT and CDR2 SNEGSKA come from the germline V gene (reference sequence). CDR3 length: 14 amino acids. As DNA, the CDR3 is TGCAGTGCTAGCGCCCTAGAGCTACACAATGAGCAGTTCTTC. Residues: CSASALELHNEQFF.

This clonotype was found many times. This chain connects TRBV5-6 to TRBJ2-7; possible D gene TRBD1, 5 bases. The CDR3 is 15 residues long. Germline CDR1 SGHDT, CDR2 YYEEEE. V was cut by 0 bases and J by 2 bases, with 12 bases left in between. This CDR3 is CASSLGRTQPYEQYF. Here the CDR3 DNA reads TGTGCCAGCAGCTTGGGTCGGACACAGCCCTACGAGCAGTACTTC.

This clonotype came up many times. The CDR3 sequence is CSVVSAFTQGGGSAQFF. The DNA of the CDR3 is TGCAGCGTTGTGTCCGCGTTTACTCAGGGAGGTGGGTCTGCGCAGTTCTTC. J is TRBJ2-1 and V is TRBV29-1; D might be TRBD2 (6 bases). This CDR3 has 17 residues. Germline V gives CDR1 SQVTM, CDR2 ANQGSEA. Trimming removed 4 bases from V and 12 bases from J, with 31 bases in between.

The chain uses TRBV14 and TRBJ1-2, with D possibly being TRBD1 (5 bases). The CDR3 covers 13 residues. Germline values: CDR1 SGHDN, CDR2 FVKESK. The ends were cut back, 0 bases at V and 4 bases at J, with 6 bases in the middle. In DNA form, the CDR3 reads TGTGCCAGCAGCCAAGACAGGGTCTATGGCTACACCTTC. Translated, it gives CASSQDRVYGYTF.

This clonotype has a count of ten or more. The rearrangement uses TRBV5-1 and TRBJ1-3; D unresolved. The length of the CDR3 is 14 residues. CDR1 and CDR2 from the germline V gene are SGHRS and YFSETQ. Trimming stripped 2 bases from V and 0 bases from J, with 6 bases between. The CDR3 protein is CASSLAFSGNTIYF. The CDR3 DNA follows: TGCGCCAGCAGCTTAGCCTTCTCTGGAAACACCATATATTTT. The full variable domain, its missing parts supplied by reference TRBV5-1 and TRBJ1-3, is KAGVTQTPRYLIKTRGQQVTLSCSPISGHRSVSWYQQTPGQGLQFLFEYFSETQRNKGNFPGRFSGRQFSNSRSEMNVSTLELGDSALYLCASSLAFSGNTIYFGEGSWLTVV.

In this sample, this clonotype turned up a few times. This chain uses TRBV5-5 with TRBJ2-1; 7 nucleotides agree with TRBD2. Per germline, CDR1 SGHKS and CDR2 YYEKEE (reference sequence). This CDR3 has 13 residues. Germline trimming cut 4 bases from V and 7 bases from J; bases unmatched to any gene: 5. The CDR3 spells CASSLGLRNEQFF. The CDR3 DNA is TGTGCCAGCAGCCTGGGACTAAGGAATGAGCAGTTCTTC.

This clonotype was recorded at least ten times. The rearrangement joins TRBV29-1 to TRBJ2-1; 7 bases align to TRBD2. The germline V gene encodes CDR1 SQVTM and CDR2 ANQGSEA. With 4 bases clipped from V and 1 base from J, the junction kept 4 bases outside the gene matches. The CDR3 sequence is 14 residues long. In nucleotides, the CDR3 is TGCAGCGTTGCTGGCGGGGGTTCCTACAATGAGCAGTTCTTC. It yields the protein CSVAGGGSYNEQFF.

The chain joins TRBV7-9 to TRBJ2-7, with D maybe TRBD1 (5 bases). The CDR3 is 13 amino acids. Trimming shortened V by 4 bases and J by 2 bases, and 9 bases separated the two germline ends. CDR1 SEHNR and CDR2 FQNEAQ come from the germline V gene (reference sequence). For the CDR3, the DNA is TGTGCCAGCAGCTCGATAGGGGCCTACGAGCAGTACTTC. It codes for CASSSIGAYEQYF.